Below are 20 T cell receptor beta chains sequenced from a single sample in a study of blood T cell repertoires in COVID-19. TCRdb keeps only in-frame clones here, not all; method: immunoSEQ multiplex PCR. This table holds 400,000 to 450,000 clones, about 88% found once. Sequences were obtained from peripheral blood. These receptors all stem from a woman aged 40 to 50 with COVID-19, enrolled during active disease.

The chain combines TRBV28 with TRBJ1-4; D not certain. CDR1 and CDR2 (germline): MDHEN, SYDVKM. Trimming stripped 4 bases from V and 5 bases from J, with 17 bases between. This CDR3 contains 16 residues. As DNA, the CDR3 is TGTGCCAGCAGTTCCCGGAGGCAAAGACAAAATGAAAAACTGTTTTTT. Amino acids: CASSSRRQRQNEKLFF.

This chain connects TRBV7-3 to TRBJ2-7, with 8 bases matching TRBD1. Trimming took 5 bases from V and 5 from J; bases not matched to a gene: 5. The CDR3 consists of 13 residues. Per the germline V gene, CDR1 is SGHTA and CDR2 is FQGTGA. The CDR3 DNA is TGTGCCAGCAGCGCAACGGACAGGGACGAGCAGTACTTC. Its protein is CASSATDRDEQYF. Drawing the rest from reference TRBV7-3 and TRBJ2-7, the complete variable domain is GAGVSQTPSNKVTEKGKYVELRCDPISGHTALYWYRQSLGQGPEFLIYFQGTGAADDSGLPNDRFFAVRPEGSVSTLKIQRTERGDSAVYLCASSATDRDEQYFGPGTRLTVT.

The chain combines TRBV12-3 or TRBV12-4 with TRBJ1-2; 9 nucleotides line up with TRBD1. Germline trimming cut 6 bases from V and 6 bases from J; bases unmatched to any gene: 5. This CDR3 is built from 13 residues. The CDR3 region is CASSPQGAHGYTF. In DNA, the CDR3 is TGTGCCAGCAGCCCACAGGGGGCGCATGGCTACACCTTC.

The CDR3 reads CASSFNSGRSGELFF. The CDR3 nucleotides read TGTGCCAGCAGTTTTAATAGCGGGAGATCCGGGGAGCTGTTTTTT. This chain links TRBV28 with TRBJ2-2; 9 nucleotides agree with TRBD2. In germline, CDR1 is MDHEN, CDR2 SYDVKM. The CDR3 contains 15 residues. With V trimmed by 3 bases and J by 6 bases, 5 bases remained unmatched.

The J gene is TRBJ2-3, the V gene TRBV7-6, with a weak D call TRBD2 (6 bases). CDR1 is SGHVS, CDR2 FNYEAQ, per germline. This CDR3 comprises 19 residues. Trimming took off 1 base at V and 3 bases at J, with 23 bases between the two ends. CDR3 coding DNA: TGTGCCAGCAGCTTAGAAGGCCTGGGACTCTCGAGGAGGACAGATACGCAGTATTTT. Translating gives CASSLEGLGLSRRTDTQYF.

This rearrangement joins TRBV9 to TRBJ1-6, with D possibly matching TRBD1 (5 bases). Looked up from germline, CDR1 is SGDLS and CDR2 is YYNGEE. V was cut by 4 bases and J by 10 bases, with 18 bases left in between. This CDR3 spans 15 amino acids. For the CDR3, the DNA is TGTGCCAGCAGCTCAAGGACGGGACTAGAGTCACCCCTCCACTTT. Its translation: CASSSRTGLESPLHF.

The chain joins TRBV5-1 to TRBJ1-1; 8 positions match TRBD1. Trimming at V came to 0 bases and at J to 3 bases, leaving 7 bases not matched to a gene. The CDR3 contains 16 residues. The germline V gene encodes CDR1 SGHRS and CDR2 YFSETQ. The CDR3 loop is CASSLGTTGVDTEAFF. CDR3 nucleotide sequence: TGCGCCAGCAGCTTGGGGACGACAGGGGTGGACACTGAAGCTTTCTTT.

The chain recombines TRBV9 with TRBJ1-5; 9 nucleotides line up with TRBD1. The CDR3 has 14 residues. The V gene's germline CDR1 is SGDLS and CDR2 YYNGEE. The ends lost 4 bases at V and 4 bases at J; junction bases unmatched: 3. The CDR3 DNA is TGTGCCAGCAGCCAGGGGACAGGGAATCAGCCCCAGCATTTT. This codes for CASSQGTGNQPQHF.

The chain combines TRBV4-3 with TRBJ1-6; D call uncertain. This CDR3 comprises 14 residues. Germline V gene lookup returns CDR1 LGHNA and CDR2 YSLEER. V was cut by 0 bases and J by 7 bases, with 7 bases left in between. This CDR3 reads CASSQDEHNSPLHF. The CDR3 DNA follows: TGCGCCAGCAGCCAAGACGAGCACAATTCACCCCTCCACTTT.

This chain links TRBV28 with TRBJ1-6; D not resolved. Trimming left V 1 base short and J 6 bases short, with 19 bases between. The CDR3 has 18 amino acids. Germline V lookup: CDR1 MDHEN, CDR2 SYDVKM. The CDR3 DNA reads as TGTGCCAGCAGTTTATCGAGGAGGGCCTCTGAAGGTAATTCACCCCTCCACTTT. Translated: CASSLSRRASEGNSPLHF.

The rearrangement joins TRBV9 to TRBJ1-2; D may be TRBD1 (5 bases). The germline V gene encodes CDR1 SGDLS and CDR2 YYNGEE. V lost 7 bases and J lost 7, with 14 bases in between. This CDR3 comprises 12 residues. CDR3 loop: CASAGGYGGYTF. The DNA for the CDR3 is TGTGCCAGCGCGGGGGGGTATGGTGGCTACACCTTC.

The chain has TRBV7-3 and TRBJ1-6, with D perhaps matching TRBD1 (5 bases). The CDR3 loop spans 15 amino acids. With 5 bases removed from V and 5 bases from J, the gap between germline ends came to 13 bases. Germline assignment: CDR1 SGHTA and CDR2 FQGTGA. The CDR3 nucleotides are TGTGCCAGCAGCAGATCCGGGACTGATAATTCACCCCTCCACTTT. Residues: CASSRSGTDNSPLHF.

There are a few counts of this clone. The V gene is TRBV4-1, the J gene TRBJ1-3; TRBD1 agrees at 7 bases. CDR3 size: 16 residues. V dropped 0 bases and J dropped 5; count of bases not matched to a gene: 7. Germline CDR1 reads MGHRA; CDR2 reads YSYEKL. The CDR3 here is CASSQERAGGRNTIYF. The CDR3 region has the DNA TGCGCCAGCAGCCAAGAACGGGCAGGGGGAAGAAACACCATATATTTT.

Concerning this clone itself: This could be a read error, since a much larger clone is one nucleotide away. V usage is TRBV6-2 or TRBV6-3 and J usage is TRBJ2-7; D remains unclear. The germline V gene encodes CDR1 MNHEY and CDR2 SVGEGT. This CDR3 spans 11 amino acids. Trimming left V 5 bases short and J 2 bases short, with 4 bases between. This chain's CDR3 is CASSQTYEQYF. DNA of the CDR3: TGTGCCAGCAGTCAAACCTACGAGCAGTACTTC.

The chain employs TRBV27 and TRBJ2-7; TRBD2 is a possible D gene (5 bases). This CDR3 spans 15 amino acids. The V end lost 3 bases, the J end lost 0 bases, and 12 bases lay between the germline ends. Germline V lookup: CDR1 MNHEY, CDR2 SMNVEV (reference sequence). The CDR3 DNA sequence: TGTGCCAGCAGTTTCGTACGGGGAAGCTCCTACGAGCAGTACTTC. Amino acid sequence: CASSFVRGSSYEQYF.

The chain joins TRBV6-2 or TRBV6-3 to TRBJ2-2; D gene unclear. CDR3 length: 14 residues. With 2 bases removed from V and 6 bases from J, the gap between germline ends came to 10 bases. The germline CDR1 and CDR2 sequences are MNHEY and SVGEGT. CDR3 bases: TGTGCCAGCAGTTACGAGCAGGTTGCCGGGGAGCTGTTTTTT. Translating it yields CASSYEQVAGELFF.

This chain's CDR3 is CSVESLRGDNEQFF. CDR3 bases: TGCAGCGTTGAAAGTTTACGGGGGGACAATGAGCAGTTCTTC. The chain is built from TRBV29-1 and TRBJ2-1; 7 nucleotides agree with TRBD2. This CDR3 spans 14 amino acids. Losses at the gene ends were 2 bases for V and 5 bases for J; bases not matched to a gene: 6. CDR1 is SQVTM and CDR2 is ANQGSEA in the germline V gene.

The chain employs TRBV19 and TRBJ1-3; D ambiguous. The CDR3 contains 14 residues. Deletions cut 7 bases from V and 0 bases from J, with 10 bases between. Germline V CDR1 and CDR2: LNHDA, SQIVND (reference sequence). The CDR3 sequence: CASTTGISGNTIYF. Written as DNA, the CDR3 is TGTGCCAGTACCACCGGGATCTCTGGAAACACCATATATTTT.

This chain joins TRBV27 and TRBJ2-3, with D unresolved. Trimming took 8 bases from V and 5 from J, leaving 8 bases between them. The CDR3 covers 11 residues. Germline V gene lookup returns CDR1 MNHEY and CDR2 SMNVEV (reference sequence). CDR3 DNA: TGTGCCAGCTATAGAGAAGATACGCAGTATTTT. Residues: CASYREDTQYF.

This chain uses TRBV12-5 with TRBJ1-5; 9 nucleotides line up with TRBD1. The germline V gene encodes CDR1 LGHNT and CDR2 FRNRAP. Losses at the gene ends were 0 bases for V and 6 bases for J; bases not matched to a gene: 9. The CDR3 length is 17 residues. Here the CDR3 DNA reads TGTGCTAGTGGTTTGGTATTGGGGACAGGGAACGCTCAGCCCCAGCATTTT. It translates to CASGLVLGTGNAQPQHF.